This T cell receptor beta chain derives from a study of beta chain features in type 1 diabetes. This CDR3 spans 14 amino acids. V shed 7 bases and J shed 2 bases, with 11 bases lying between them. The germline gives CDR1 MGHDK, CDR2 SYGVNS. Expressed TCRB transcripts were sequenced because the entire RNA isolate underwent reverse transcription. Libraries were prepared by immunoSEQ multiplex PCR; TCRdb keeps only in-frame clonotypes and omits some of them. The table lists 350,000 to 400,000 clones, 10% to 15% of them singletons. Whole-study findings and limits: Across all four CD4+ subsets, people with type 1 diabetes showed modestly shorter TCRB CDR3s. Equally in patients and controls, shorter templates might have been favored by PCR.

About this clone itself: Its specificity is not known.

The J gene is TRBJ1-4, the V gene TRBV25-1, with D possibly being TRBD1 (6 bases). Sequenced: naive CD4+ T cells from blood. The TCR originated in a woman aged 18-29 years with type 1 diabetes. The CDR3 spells CASTEGGTNEKLFF. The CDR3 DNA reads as TGTGCCAGCACCGAGGGGGGGACTAATGAAAAACTGTTTTTT.